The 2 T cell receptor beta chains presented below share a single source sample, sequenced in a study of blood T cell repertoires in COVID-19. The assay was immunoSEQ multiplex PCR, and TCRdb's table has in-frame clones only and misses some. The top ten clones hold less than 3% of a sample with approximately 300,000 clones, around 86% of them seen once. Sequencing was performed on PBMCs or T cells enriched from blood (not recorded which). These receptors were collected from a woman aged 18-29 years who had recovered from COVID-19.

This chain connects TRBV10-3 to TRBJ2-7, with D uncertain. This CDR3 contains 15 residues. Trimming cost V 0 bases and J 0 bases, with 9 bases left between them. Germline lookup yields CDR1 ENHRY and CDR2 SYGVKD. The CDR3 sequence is CAISESLRNSYEQYF. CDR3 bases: TGTGCCATCAGTGAGTCTTTGAGGAACTCCTACGAGCAGTACTTC.

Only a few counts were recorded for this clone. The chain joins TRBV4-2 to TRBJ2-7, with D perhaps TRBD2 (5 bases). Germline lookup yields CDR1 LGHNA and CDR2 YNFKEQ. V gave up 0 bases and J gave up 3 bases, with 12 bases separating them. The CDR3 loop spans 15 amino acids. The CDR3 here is CASSQEAVANYEQYF. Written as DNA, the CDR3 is TGTGCCAGCAGCCAAGAAGCGGTAGCGAACTACGAGCAGTACTTC.